The 27 T cell receptor beta chains given below trace back to one sample, sequenced in a study of CD8 T cells in ankylosing spondylitis. Using its own MiXCR run on the 5' RACE reads, TCRdb lists one record per CDR3 protein. The sample has about 39,000 distinct CDR3 sequences, 3% seen once; the top ten hold about 2.8%. Sequencing was done on a sample of blood, either unsorted or a sorted T cell fraction (not recorded which). The receptors here all came from a male donor with ankylosing spondylitis or in good health (not recorded which).

This clonotype was found many times. The CDR3 DNA reads TGTGCCAGCAGCGCCCCGACTAGCCCTCTAGATACGCAGTATTTT. Protein sequence: CASSAPTSPLDTQYF. The rearrangement joins TRBV9 to TRBJ2-3; 7 bases agree with TRBD2. From germline, CDR1 is SGDLS and CDR2 YYNGEE. J was trimmed by 5 bases and V by 3 bases; bases with no gene match: 9. There are 15 residues in the CDR3.

This clonotype has ten or more counts. The chain recombines TRBV9 with TRBJ2-5; the D gene is possibly TRBD2 (5 bases). In germline, CDR1 is SGDLS, CDR2 YYNGEE. The CDR3 is 14 amino acids. Trimming removed 4 bases at V and 3 bases at J, with 13 bases between. Written as DNA, the CDR3 is TGTGCCAGCAGCTCCGGACTTTTTGAAGAGACCCAGTACTTC. Translation gives CASSSGLFEETQYF.

Ten or more counts support this clonotype. V is TRBV9 and J is TRBJ1-2, with D possibly TRBD1 on 5 matching bases. Germline CDR1 and CDR2: SGDLS and YYNGEE. This CDR3 contains 13 residues. V lost 2 bases and J lost 1, with 6 bases in between. In DNA, the CDR3 is TGTGCCAGCAGCGTTGGGGGTAACTATGGCTACACCTTC. This codes for CASSVGGNYGYTF.

This clonotype has at least ten counts. The genes are TRBV9 and TRBJ1-6; no reliable D call. Germline values: CDR1 SGDLS, CDR2 YYNGEE. The V end was cut by 0 bases, the J end by 3 bases, with 7 bases between. The CDR3 is made up of 15 amino acids. The CDR3 DNA reads as TGTGCCAGCAGCGTAGGGTTCGGCTATAATTCACCCCTCCACTTT. Its protein is CASSVGFGYNSPLHF.

This clonotype occurred many times. The V and J genes are TRBV9 and TRBJ2-2; TRBD1 agrees at 9 bases. The CDR3 is made up of 16 amino acids. CDR1 and CDR2 (germline): SGDLS, YYNGEE. The J segment lost 5 bases and the V segment lost 1 base, leaving 6 bases of the junction unmatched. CDR3 in amino acids: CASSVYPGQGTGELFF. The CDR3 nucleotides are TGTGCCAGCAGCGTATATCCTGGACAGGGGACCGGGGAGCTGTTTTTT.

This clonotype was counted at least ten times. The rearrangement joins TRBV9 to TRBJ2-3; 9 bases fit TRBD2. The CDR3 covers 14 residues. The V gene's germline CDR1 is SGDLS and CDR2 YYNGEE. V gave up 6 bases and J gave up 5 bases; unmatched junction bases: 7. The CDR3 nucleotides read TGTGCCAGCACCCCTAGCGGGGTTCAAGATACGCAGTATTTT. This gives the protein CASTPSGVQDTQYF.

The table lists this clonotype with many counts. V is TRBV9 and J is TRBJ2-3, with D possibly matching TRBD1 (5 bases). This CDR3 contains 16 residues. V lost 3 bases and J 0 bases, leaving 14 bases between the germline ends. Germline V gene data show CDR1 as SGDLS and CDR2 as YYNGEE. CDR3 in amino acids: CASSAQGVTSTDTQYF. The CDR3, as DNA: TGTGCCAGCAGCGCTCAGGGTGTAACTAGCACAGATACGCAGTATTTT.

This clonotype occurred a few times. The chain links TRBV9 to TRBJ2-1, with 14 bases that match TRBD2. Germline V gene lookup returns CDR1 SGDLS and CDR2 YYNGEE. The CDR3 is 17 residues long. Trimming at V came to 3 bases and at J to 3 bases, leaving 5 bases not matched to a gene. The CDR3 DNA sequence: TGTGCCAGCAGCGGCCGACTAGCGGGAGGGGGCTACAATGAGCAGTTCTTC. Its protein product is CASSGRLAGGGYNEQFF.

This clonotype was counted ten times or more. The chain links TRBV9 to TRBJ2-1, with TRBD2 as a possible D gene (6 bases). Looked up from germline, CDR1 is SGDLS and CDR2 is YYNGEE. The CDR3 is 15 amino acids. Trimming cost V 2 bases and J 5 bases, with 14 bases left between them. CDR3 residues: CASSVRGTYNNEQFF. The CDR3 region has the DNA TGTGCCAGCAGCGTCCGCGGGACTTATAACAATGAGCAGTTCTTC.

A few counts support this clonotype. This chain links TRBV9 with TRBJ2-1, with D possibly matching TRBD2 (7 bases). Germline V gene data show CDR1 as SGDLS and CDR2 as YYNGEE. Trimming shortened V by 7 bases and J by 2 bases, and 10 bases separated the two germline ends. The CDR3 sequence is 13 residues long. The CDR3 protein is CASGGGTYNEQFF. The CDR3 DNA reads TGTGCCAGCGGGGGGGGCACCTACAATGAGCAGTTCTTC.

This clonotype came up many times. V usage is TRBV9 and J usage is TRBJ1-1, with D possibly matching TRBD1 (5 bases). The length of the CDR3 is 13 residues. In germline, CDR1 is SGDLS, CDR2 YYNGEE. The V gene lost 4 bases and the J gene lost 4 bases, with 11 bases spanning the gap. CDR3 nucleotides: TGTGCCAGCAGCCGCCCGGGGGGCACTGAAGCTTTCTTT. Its translation: CASSRPGGTEAFF.

This clonotype came up many times. This chain connects TRBV9 to TRBJ2-1; tentatively, D is TRBD1 (6 bases). The V end lost 3 bases, the J end lost 3 bases, and 10 bases lay between the germline ends. Looked up from germline, CDR1 is SGDLS and CDR2 is YYNGEE. CDR3 length equals 14 residues. CDR3 bases: TGTGCCAGCAGCGCGGACAGCGTCTACAATGAGCAGTTCTTC. It is translated as CASSADSVYNEQFF.

The table lists this clonotype with many counts. This sequence joins TRBV9 and TRBJ1-2; D gene ambiguous. The germline V and J ends were trimmed by 0 bases and 7 bases, with 10 bases remaining between them. The CDR3 sequence is 13 residues long. Germline CDR1 reads SGDLS; CDR2 reads YYNGEE. CDR3 region: CASSVEVHSGYTF. CDR3 DNA: TGTGCCAGCAGCGTAGAAGTTCATTCTGGCTACACCTTC.

The chain has TRBV9 and TRBJ2-4; 16 nucleotides agree with TRBD2. Trimming removed 0 bases from V and 5 bases from J; junction bases left unmatched: 11. The length of the CDR3 is 20 residues. The V gene's germline CDR1 is SGDLS and CDR2 YYNGEE. The CDR3 bases are TGTGCCAGCAGCGTAGGGTGGGGGACTAGCGGGAGGGATTATGAAAACATTCAGTACTTC. Encoded protein: CASSVGWGTSGRDYENIQYF.

This clonotype was recorded at least ten times. V is TRBV9 and J is TRBJ1-3, with D perhaps TRBD1 (6 bases). The germline gives CDR1 SGDLS, CDR2 YYNGEE. CDR3 length: 17 amino acids. Trimming took 0 bases from V and 2 from J, leaving 15 bases between them. CDR3 DNA: TGTGCCAGCAGCGTAGCTGTACAGGGTAGTGCTGGAAACACCATATATTTT. It translates to CASSVAVQGSAGNTIYF.

The V gene is TRBV9, the J gene TRBJ1-1, with D unresolved. The CDR3 contains 14 residues. Germline-derived CDR1 and CDR2 are SGDLS and YYNGEE. Trimming pared 0 bases from V and 0 bases from J, leaving 6 bases between. CDR3 in DNA: TGTGCCAGCAGCGTAGGGGAGGTGAACACTGAAGCTTTCTTT. This sequence encodes CASSVGEVNTEAFF.

This clonotype was seen ten or more times. V usage is TRBV9 and J usage is TRBJ1-4; D remains ambiguous. Trimming left V 0 bases short and J 7 bases short, with 4 bases between. Germline values: CDR1 SGDLS, CDR2 YYNGEE. The CDR3 sequence is 12 residues long. CDR3 nucleotides: TGTGCCAGCAGCGTAGCTGGTGAAAAACTGTTTTTT. It is translated as CASSVAGEKLFF. The whole variable domain, filled in from reference TRBV9 and TRBJ1-4, reads DSGVTQTPKHLITATGQRVTLRCSPRSGDLSVYWYQQSLDQGLQFLIQYYNGEERAKGNILERFSAQQFPDLHSELNLSSLELGDSALYFCASSVAGEKLFFGSGTQLSVL.

Ten or more counts support this clonotype. This chain connects TRBV9 to TRBJ2-5, with D perhaps TRBD2 (5 bases). Trimming removed 0 bases from V and 1 base from J, with 13 bases in between. Germline V CDR1 and CDR2: SGDLS, YYNGEE. This CDR3 region has 16 residues. The CDR3 sequence: CASSVGPGSIQETQYF. The CDR3 DNA reads TGTGCCAGCAGCGTAGGGCCTGGGAGTATCCAAGAGACCCAGTACTTC. The whole variable domain, remainder taken from reference TRBV9 and TRBJ2-5, is DSGVTQTPKHLITATGQRVTLRCSPRSGDLSVYWYQQSLDQGLQFLIQYYNGEERAKGNILERFSAQQFPDLHSELNLSSLELGDSALYFCASSVGPGSIQETQYFGPGTRLLVL.

Many counts were recorded for this clonotype. The V call is TRBV9, the J call TRBJ2-3; maybe TRBD1 (5 bases). Germline CDR1 is SGDLS and CDR2 is YYNGEE. The V and J ends lost 0 bases and 8 bases respectively, with 16 bases between them. CDR3 length: 15 amino acids. CDR3: CASSVGSAAQATQYF. The CDR3 DNA is TGTGCCAGCAGCGTAGGATCGGCTGCACAGGCTACGCAGTATTTT.

This clonotype was seen ten or more times. The V and J genes are TRBV9 and TRBJ2-5; tentatively, D is TRBD1 (5 bases). CDR3 length: 14 amino acids. V was clipped by 4 bases and J by 2 bases, with 12 bases between them. Germline V lookup: CDR1 SGDLS, CDR2 YYNGEE. This CDR3 reads CASSRRQKQETQYF. Here the CDR3 DNA reads TGTGCCAGCAGCAGACGACAGAAACAAGAGACCCAGTACTTC.

This clonotype was seen ten or more times. The genes are TRBV9 and TRBJ2-3, with D perhaps TRBD2 (6 bases). Per the germline V gene, CDR1 is SGDLS and CDR2 is YYNGEE. This CDR3 comprises 14 residues. Between the trimmed V and J ends, which lost 0 bases and 6 bases, there was a span of 11 bases. CDR3 DNA sequence: TGTGCCAGCAGCGTAGACGGGAGTCGGGATACGCAGTATTTT. Amino acids: CASSVDGSRDTQYF.

This clonotype was recorded many times. V and J are TRBV9 and TRBJ2-3; D is tentatively TRBD1 or TRBD2 (5 bases each). Trimming removed 4 bases at V and 0 bases at J, with 9 bases between. Per the germline V gene, CDR1 is SGDLS and CDR2 is YYNGEE. This CDR3 is built from 14 residues. CDR3 in amino acids: CASSTGDSTDTQYF. DNA for the CDR3: TGTGCCAGCAGCACCGGGGACAGCACAGATACGCAGTATTTT.

This clonotype occurred many times. The chain joins TRBV9 to TRBJ1-4; TRBD1 is a possible D gene (5 bases). Trimming stripped 3 bases from V and 5 bases from J, with 14 bases between. The V gene's germline CDR1 is SGDLS and CDR2 YYNGEE. The CDR3 runs to 15 residues. The CDR3 spells CASSAAGTLNEKLFF. CDR3 in DNA: TGTGCCAGCAGCGCCGCGGGGACCCTAAATGAAAAACTGTTTTTT.

This clonotype was recorded at least ten times. This rearrangement joins TRBV9 to TRBJ2-2, with 7 nucleotides matching TRBD1. The CDR3 is made up of 14 amino acids. Germline trimming cut 0 bases from V and 6 bases from J; bases unmatched to any gene: 2. Germline-derived CDR1 and CDR2 are SGDLS and YYNGEE. The CDR3 loop is CASSVAQGAGELFF. DNA of the CDR3: TGTGCCAGCAGCGTAGCCCAGGGGGCCGGGGAGCTGTTTTTT.

This clonotype was observed at least ten times. The chain is built from TRBV9 and TRBJ2-6, with 9 bases fitting TRBD1. After removal of 4 bases from V and 0 bases from J, the junction contained 8 bases not matched to a gene. The CDR3 covers 18 residues. Germline loops: CDR1 SGDLS, CDR2 YYNGEE. CDR3 coding DNA: TGTGCCAGCAGCCCAGAAGGACAGGGGAGCTCTGGGGCCAACGTCCTGACTTTC. Its translation: CASSPEGQGSSGANVLTF.

This clonotype was counted ten times or more. The chain employs TRBV9 and TRBJ2-2; D possibly corresponds to TRBD2 (7 bases). From germline, CDR1 is SGDLS and CDR2 YYNGEE. This CDR3 is 15 amino acids long. V gave up 1 base and J gave up 3 bases, with 10 bases separating them. The CDR3 DNA reads TGTGCCAGCAGCGTATCGGGGGGCTACACCGGGGAGCTGTTTTTT. This translates into CASSVSGGYTGELFF.

This chain links TRBV21-1 with TRBJ1-5. TRBV21-1 is a pseudogene locus. The CDR3 totals 15 residues. This CDR3 is CASSKTQRRNQPQHF. CDR3 DNA: TGTGCCAGCAGCAAAACCCAGCGTCGCAATCAGCCCCAGCATTTT.